Listed below are T cell receptor beta chains from one sample, sequenced in a study of blood T cell repertoires in COVID-19. Method: immunoSEQ multiplex PCR; TCRdb's copy keeps in-frame clones and lacks some. The sample has around 200,000 clones, 65% to 85% seen once. The sample was peripheral blood. These receptors were collected from a human donor with acute or convalescent COVID-19. The donor label of this sample is uncertain. The CDR3 runs from the conserved cysteine through the conserved F or W. The D gene is left open where the match is weak. A clone size is listed for some rows: how often the clone was seen (once, few, many), or a class if it is expanded.

TRBD2 | TRBJ2-1 | TRBV2 | NA | CASSPTSAEQFF | TGTGCCAGCAGCCCGACTAGCGCGGAGCAGTTCTTC
NA | TRBJ2-7 | TRBV19 | NA | CASGWGRPYEQYF | TGTGCCAGTGGCTGGGGGCGCCCCTACGAGCAGTACTTC
NA | TRBJ1-4 | TRBV28 | NA | CASSYEVNEKLFF | TGTGCCAGCAGTTATGAGGTTAATGAAAAACTGTTTTTT
TRBD2 | TRBJ2-3 | TRBV19 | NA | CASRSTSAGTDTQYF | TGTGCCAGTAGGTCCACTAGCGCTGGCACAGATACGCAGTATTTT
NA | TRBJ2-7 | TRBV7-9 | NA | CASSLGLAFIHEQYF | TGTGCCAGCAGCTTAGGATTAGCTTTTATCCACGAGCAGTACTTC
NA | TRBJ1-5 | TRBV19 | NA | CATRPRGDQPQHF | TGTGCCACCCGACCCCGCGGGGATCAGCCCCAGCATTTT
NA | TRBJ1-3 | TRBV2 | once | CASTGGQPGNTIYF | TGTGCCAGCACTGGCGGACAGCCTGGAAACACCATATATTTT
TRBD2 | TRBJ2-7 | TRBV29-1 | NA | CSADSGRYEQYF | TGCAGCGCGGATAGCGGGCGATACGAGCAGTACTTC
TRBD2 | TRBJ2-7 | TRBV13 | once | CASSLGGGGAAYEQYF | TGTGCCAGCAGCTTAGGTGGCGGGGGGGCCGCCTACGAGCAGTACTTC
NA | TRBJ2-5 | TRBV10-1 | once | CASSGEPSTQYF | TGCGCCAGCAGTGGGGAGCCTTCGACCCAGTACTTC
TRBD1 | TRBJ1-6 | TRBV28 | NA | CASISPPGGTGGSPLHF | TGTGCCAGCATTTCACCACCAGGGGGGACAGGGGGTTCACCCCTCCACTTT
TRBD2 | TRBJ2-7 | TRBV6-5 | NA | CASSYEGSGGYEQYF | TGTGCCAGCAGTTACGAGGGCAGCGGGGGATACGAGCAGTACTTC
NA | TRBJ2-5 | TRBV7-9 | NA | CASKVRGETQYF | TGTGCCAGCAAGGTTAGAGGAGAGACCCAGTACTTC
NA | TRBJ2-7 | TRBV6-5 | NA | CASSYYGAGRRYEQYF | TGTGCCAGCAGTTACTACGGGGCAGGGAGGCGCTACGAGCAGTACTTC
TRBD1 | TRBJ1-6 | TRBV7-2 | NA | CASSLEEGARSPLHF | TGTGCCAGCAGCTTAGAGGAGGGGGCAAGGTCACCCCTCCACTTT
TRBD1 | TRBJ1-2 | TRBV5-1 | once | CASSQQGALGGYTF | TGCGCCAGCAGTCAACAGGGGGCGTTAGGTGGCTACACCTTC
TRBD1 | TRBJ1-2 | TRBV19 | NA | CASSSPALFGTDYGYTF | TGTGCCAGTAGTTCTCCCGCTCTATTCGGGACAGACTATGGCTACACCTTC
NA | TRBJ2-3 | TRBV5-1 | NA | CASSLARGKGQTDTQYF | TGCGCCAGCAGCTTGGCACGGGGGAAGGGTCAGACAGATACGCAGTATTTT
TRBD2 | TRBJ2-4 | TRBV6-6 | NA | CATQTSGGEDIQYF | TGTGCCACTCAGACTAGCGGGGGGGAGGACATTCAGTACTTC
TRBD2 | TRBJ2-2 | TRBV28 | once | CASSRTRTNTGELFF | TGTGCCAGCAGTCGGACTAGAACAAACACCGGGGAGCTGTTTTTT
TRBD2 | TRBJ2-3 | TRBV7-8 | NA | CASSLGSGSGDTQYF | TGTGCCAGCAGCTTAGGAAGCGGGAGTGGAGATACGCAGTATTTT
NA | TRBJ2-1 | TRBV20-1 | NA | CSGRGGNEQFF | TGCAGTGGCCGCGGAGGCAATGAGCAGTTCTTC
TRBD2 | TRBJ2-3 | TRBV7-8 | NA | CASSLGGVGTDTQYF | TGTGCCAGCAGCTTGGGAGGGGTGGGCACAGATACGCAGTATTTT
NA | TRBJ2-3 | TRBV11-2 | NA | CASSPQVGLRTDTQYF | TGTGCCAGCTCCCCCCAGGTGGGTCTCCGCACAGATACGCAGTATTTT
NA | TRBJ1-6 | TRBV6-5 | NA | CASRSFRTVNSPLHF | TGTGCCAGCAGGAGTTTCCGGACAGTGAATTCACCCCTCCACTTT
TRBD1 | TRBJ2-3 | TRBV19 | NA | CASSTTGTVYTDTQYF | TGTGCCAGTAGTACGACCGGGACAGTTTACACAGATACGCAGTATTTT
TRBD1 | TRBJ2-1 | TRBV19 | NA | CASSIVPPGGEQFF | TGTGCCAGTAGTATTGTTCCTCCAGGGGGTGAGCAGTTCTTC